The entry below gives a single TCR delta chain sequence along with its context. What it binds is not known. The CDR3 sequence is 17 residues long. V was cut by 1 base and J by 2 bases, with 17 bases left in between. Germline CDR1 is TSWWSYY and CDR2 is QGS. RNA was extracted from the cells and then reverse transcribed. CDR3 amplicons came from multiplex PCR with pooled V-gene forward and constant-region reverse primers. TCRdb ran CATT on the multiplex PCR reads. The sample gives more than 25,000 delta-chain clones, 6% to 8% of which show up once; around 0.91% is in the top ten. The data belong to a study of Vδ1+ human thymocytes. The study's findings and limits: Bulk repertoire data may be misinterpreted because of unexpected Vdelta2 sequences. Thymic TRG and TRD repertoires appeared highly polyclonal, with Gaussian CDR3 length distributions. Unlike peripheral blood Vdelta1+ controls, thymic delta-chain sequences included approximately 20% Vdelta2 and few Vdelta3.

After alphabeta T cell depletion, CD3+ Vdelta1+ Vdelta2- thymocytes were sorted. Vdelta1+ thymocyte sorts reached between about 97% and 99.6% purity. The TCR originated in a girl in the first two years of life who had congenital heart surgery. Source material: Vdelta1+ gamma-delta thymocytes from the thymus. Indicated subset: FACS-sorted CD3+ TCRalphabeta- TCRVdelta1+ TCRVdelta2- thymocytes. The rearrangement uses TRDV1 and TRDJ1; D is possibly TRDD3 (5 bases). The CDR3 DNA is TGTGCTCTTGGGGAACCTTACCTCCGTTGGGATACCGATAAACTCATCTTT. This sequence encodes CALGEPYLRWDTDKLIF.